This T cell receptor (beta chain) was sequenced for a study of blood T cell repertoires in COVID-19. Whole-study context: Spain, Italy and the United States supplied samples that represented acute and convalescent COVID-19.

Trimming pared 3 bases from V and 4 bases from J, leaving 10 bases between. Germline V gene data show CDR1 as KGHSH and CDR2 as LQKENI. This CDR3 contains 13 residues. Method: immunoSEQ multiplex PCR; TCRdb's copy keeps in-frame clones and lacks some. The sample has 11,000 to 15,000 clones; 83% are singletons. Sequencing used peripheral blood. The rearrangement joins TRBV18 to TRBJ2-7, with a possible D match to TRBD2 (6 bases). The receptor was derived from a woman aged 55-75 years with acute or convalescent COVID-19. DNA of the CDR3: TGTGCCAGCTCACCGGGGGGAGTTTACGAGCAGTACTTC. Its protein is CASSPGGVYEQYF.